The 26 T cell receptor beta chains given below trace back to one sample, sequenced in a study of T-cell reconstitution after alpha-beta-depleted transplantation in children. Unique molecular identifiers featured in how the TCRbeta library was prepared. TCRdb fed the PCR reads into MiXCR, producing one record per CDR3 protein. The sample includes about 78,000 distinct CDR3 sequences, 13% to 15% of them seen just once. The starting material was PBMCs, mostly from graft donor cells, obtained 180 days after TCRalphabeta/CD19-depleted stem cell transplant. The receptors were sampled from a male patient aged 2 to 10 who had a stem cell transplant for acute lymphoblastic leukemia, so the T cells may come from the graft donor.

The J gene is TRBJ2-2, the V gene TRBV20-1, with 9 bases lining up with TRBD2. With 5 bases clipped from V and 5 bases from J, the junction kept 6 bases outside the gene matches. The CDR3 runs to 14 residues. Germline V gene sequence: CDR1 DFQATT, CDR2 SNEGSKA (reference sequence). CDR3 region: CSAQGSGSTGELFF. The CDR3 coding sequence is TGCAGTGCTCAGGGTAGCGGGAGTACCGGGGAGCTGTTTTTT.

This sequence joins TRBV24-1 and TRBJ1-5; 8 bases align to TRBD1. This CDR3 is 14 amino acids long. CDR1 and CDR2 from the germline V gene are KGHDR and SFDVKD. V lost 3 bases and J lost 6; bases outside the gene matches: 3. DNA for the CDR3: TGTGCCACCAGTGATGGACAGGGAGGTCAGCCCCAGCATTTT. It yields the protein CATSDGQGGQPQHF.

This clonotype came up a few times. The chain is built from TRBV15 and TRBJ2-3; 8 bases align to TRBD2. The ends lost 5 bases at V and 6 bases at J; junction bases unmatched: 7. CDR1 and CDR2 (germline): LNHNV, YYDKDF (reference sequence). The CDR3 runs to 14 residues. The DNA for the CDR3 is TGTGCCACCAGCTCGGGGGGGCCGGGGGATACGCAGTATTTT. This translates into CATSSGGPGDTQYF. Variable domain in full (rest from reference TRBV15 and TRBJ2-3): DAMVIQNPRYQVTQFGKPVTLSCSQTLNHNVMYWYQQKSSQAPKLLFHYYDKDFNNEADTPDNFQSRRPNTSFCFLDIRSPGLGDTAMYLCATSSGGPGDTQYFGPGTRLTVL.

This clonotype was observed a few times. The chain combines TRBV20-1 with TRBJ2-5; possibly TRBD2 for D (6 bases). V dropped 5 bases and J dropped 1 base, with 11 bases sitting between them. Looked up from germline, CDR1 is DFQATT and CDR2 is SNEGSKA (reference sequence). This CDR3 is built from 13 residues. The CDR3, as DNA: TGCAGTGCTCGCGGAGGGGTCCAAGAGACCCAGTACTTC. Translating gives CSARGGVQETQYF.

This clonotype was observed a handful of times. The gene calls are TRBV9 and TRBJ2-3; 11 nucleotides match TRBD1. CDR3 length: 16 residues. The trim removed 4 bases at V and 7 bases at J, leaving 11 bases unmatched. The germline CDR1 and CDR2 sequences are SGDLS and YYNGEE. The CDR3 region is CASSPGGTGGEHTQYF. The CDR3 region has the DNA TGTGCCAGCAGCCCTGGGGGGACAGGGGGGGAACATACGCAGTATTTT.

This clonotype showed up just a few times. This sequence joins TRBV7-7 and TRBJ2-1; 7 bases align to TRBD1. The CDR3 length is 16 residues. CDR1 is SSHAT, CDR2 FNYEAQ, per germline (reference sequence). The V and J ends lost 5 bases and 5 bases, in that order; junction bases with no gene match: 12. CDR3 loop: CASSTLRDSANNEQFF. The CDR3 DNA reads as TGTGCCAGCAGCACCCTTCGGGACAGCGCGAACAATGAGCAGTTCTTC.

The CDR3 nucleotides read TGTGCCAGCAGGCTAAACAGGGTTAGGGGCCAGCCCCAGCATTTT. As protein: CASRLNRVRGQPQHF. The chain joins TRBV12-3 or TRBV12-4 to TRBJ1-5, with D possibly being TRBD1 (6 bases). CDR3 length: 15 amino acids. The V and J ends lost 6 bases and 7 bases respectively, with 19 bases between them.

The sample holds a few counts of this clonotype. The J gene is TRBJ2-3, the V gene TRBV5-6; a possible D gene is TRBD2 (5 bases). The germline CDR1 and CDR2 sequences are SGHDT and YYEEEE. The CDR3 extends over 19 amino acids. V was shortened by 4 bases and J by 2 bases, with 26 bases between the two germline ends. The CDR3 loop is CASSAPDYWLALHTDTQYF. DNA of the CDR3: TGTGCCAGCAGCGCCCCCGACTATTGGTTAGCCCTCCACACAGATACGCAGTATTTT.

The chain links TRBV28 to TRBJ2-7; the D is unclear. The CDR3 consists of 13 residues. Germline V CDR1 and CDR2: MDHEN, SYDVKM. Trimming pared 3 bases from V and 3 bases from J, leaving 9 bases between. The CDR3 DNA sequence: TGTGCCAGCAGTTTGTCCGTGAACTACGAGCAGTACTTC. Protein: CASSLSVNYEQYF. Combining the CDR3 with reference TRBV28 and TRBJ2-7 gives the whole variable domain DVKVTQSSRYLVKRTGEKVFLECVQDMDHENMFWYRQDPGLGLRLIYFSYDVKMKEKGDIPEGYSVSREKKERFSLILESASTNQTSMYLCASSLSVNYEQYFGPGTRLTVT.

V usage is TRBV20-1 and J usage is TRBJ2-3; tentatively, D is TRBD2 (5 bases). This CDR3 is built from 14 residues. Trimming removed 2 bases from V and 0 bases from J, with 9 bases in between. Germline V gene sequence: CDR1 DFQATT, CDR2 SNEGSKA (reference sequence). The CDR3 loop reads CSARRSGSTDTQYF. The CDR3 bases are TGCAGTGCTAGAAGGAGCGGTAGCACAGATACGCAGTATTTT.

Concerning this clonotype: One end of the junction does not line up with germline, which may come from a read error. The gene calls are TRBV5-1 and TRBJ1-2; D unresolved. Germline CDR1 reads SGHRS; CDR2 reads YFSETQ. The CDR3 spans 15 residues. The CDR3 DNA follows: TGCGCCAGCAGCTCGACCGCTCGAGGCAGTCCTGGCGACACCTTC. It specifies CASSSTARGSPGDTF.

This clonotype has a handful of counts. This chain links TRBV7-2 with TRBJ2-3; 14 bases align to TRBD2. This CDR3 contains 17 residues. CDR1 is SGHTA, CDR2 FQGNSA, per germline. V shed 2 bases, J shed 5 bases, and the junction held 6 bases outside the gene matches. In DNA form, the CDR3 reads TGTGCCAGCAGCTTATTCCGACTAGCGGGGGGGAGAGATACGCAGTATTTT. Its translation is CASSLFRLAGGRDTQYF. Using reference TRBV7-2 and TRBJ2-3 for the parts outside the CDR3, the full variable domain is GAGVSQSPSNKVTEKGKDVELRCDPISGHTALYWYRQSLGQGLEFLIYFQGNSAPDKSGLPSDRFSAERTGGSVSTLTIQRTQQEDSAVYLCASSLFRLAGGRDTQYFGPGTRLTVL.

This clonotype was seen more than once but under ten times. The rearrangement links TRBV10-3 to TRBJ1-1, with a tentative D call TRBD1 (6 bases). Germline CDR1 reads ENHRY; CDR2 reads SYGVKD. The CDR3 extends over 14 amino acids. V dropped 2 bases and J dropped 3 bases, with 10 bases sitting between them. The CDR3 sequence is CAISEGDTHTEAFF. CDR3 DNA sequence: TGTGCCATCAGTGAGGGGGACACCCACACTGAAGCTTTCTTT.

This clonotype was observed many times. The V gene is TRBV6-1, the J gene TRBJ2-1; TRBD1 or TRBD2 may be the D gene (5 bases each). The CDR3 contains 14 residues. V gave up 6 bases and J gave up 4 bases, with 13 bases separating them. Germline V lookup: CDR1 MNHNS, CDR2 SASEGT. This chain's CDR3 is CASSPSGAYNEQFF. The CDR3 DNA is TGTGCCAGCAGCCCCTCCGGGGCTTACAATGAGCAGTTCTTC.

A remark on this clonotype: At one of its ends the junction is not consistent with the germline gene, which may arise from a read error. The J gene is TRBJ1-5, the V gene TRBV4-2; a possible D gene is TRBD1 (5 bases). CDR1 and CDR2 from the germline V gene are LGHNA and YNFKEQ. The CDR3 consists of 14 residues. The CDR3 DNA reads as TGTGCCATCAGCCTGGGGCTCCTCGGAGGGCCCCAGCATTTT. Its protein is CAISLGLLGGPQHF.

There are many counts of this clonotype. The chain uses TRBV27 and TRBJ2-3; 8 positions match TRBD2. Germline V gives CDR1 MNHEY, CDR2 SMNVEV (reference sequence). V was pared by 1 base and J by 9 bases, with 15 bases of the junction left unmatched. CDR3 length: 17 amino acids. The CDR3 DNA reads TGTGCCAGCAGTTTATTCCCGAGCGGGGGCCGTGCACGCACGCAGTATTTT. This codes for CASSLFPSGGRARTQYF.

The rearrangement uses TRBV7-6 and TRBJ2-2; TRBD1 matches at 7 bases. Germline assignment: CDR1 SGHVS and CDR2 FNYEAQ. This CDR3 region has 14 residues. V was pared by 5 bases and J by 4 bases, with 4 bases of the junction left unmatched. The CDR3 region is CASSRRGSTGELFF. The CDR3 DNA follows: TGTGCCAGCAGCCGCAGGGGGAGCACCGGGGAGCTGTTTTTT.

CDR3 DNA sequence: TGTGCCAGCAGTCCCCCGCGATCGCTCTTTGGTATAGAGACGCAGTATTTT. Residues: CASSPPRSLFGIETQYF. The chain combines TRBV12-3 or TRBV12-4 with TRBJ2-3; D is uncertain. The CDR3 has 17 amino acids. V was trimmed by 5 bases and J by 9 bases, leaving 27 bases between them.

The gene calls are TRBV5-1 and TRBJ2-7; 7 nucleotides line up with TRBD1. The CDR3 has 13 amino acids. Germline V lookup: CDR1 SGHRS, CDR2 YFSETQ. The trim removed 3 bases at V and 4 bases at J, leaving 4 bases unmatched. CDR3 loop: CASSWTGPYEQYF. In nucleotides, the CDR3 is TGCGCCAGCAGCTGGACAGGCCCGTACGAGCAGTACTTC. Complete variable domain (other parts from reference TRBV5-1 and TRBJ2-7): KAGVTQTPRYLIKTRGQQVTLSCSPISGHRSVSWYQQTPGQGLQFLFEYFSETQRNKGNFPGRFSGRQFSNSRSEMNVSTLELGDSALYLCASSWTGPYEQYFGPGTRLTVT.

The chain has TRBV18 and TRBJ2-7; a weak D match, TRBD2 (6 bases). The germline CDR1 and CDR2 sequences are KGHSH and LQKENI. The CDR3 is 13 residues long. Trimming cost V 2 bases and J 3 bases, with 8 bases left between them. The CDR3 nucleotides read TGTGCCAGCTCACCATCCGGGGGCTACGAGCAGTACTTC. Its protein product is CASSPSGGYEQYF.

This clonotype was counted only a few times. V gene TRBV5-5 combines with J gene TRBJ2-5; no clear D gene. This CDR3 is built from 13 residues. Germline values: CDR1 SGHKS, CDR2 YYEKEE (reference sequence). Deletions cut 1 base from V and 4 bases from J, with 8 bases between. The CDR3 loop is CASSLYPAETQYF. The CDR3 nucleotides read TGTGCCAGCAGCTTGTACCCGGCAGAGACCCAGTACTTC.

This clonotype was counted many times. V and J are TRBV4-2 and TRBJ2-1; the match to TRBD2 covers 7 bases. Germline CDR1 LGHNA, CDR2 YNFKEQ. The CDR3 length is 18 residues. J lost 2 bases, V lost 4 bases, and 14 bases had no gene match. CDR3 amino acids: CASSLRPGLAAPYNEQFF. The CDR3 DNA sequence: TGTGCCAGCAGCCTCCGACCCGGGCTAGCGGCGCCCTACAATGAGCAGTTCTTC.

The chain uses TRBV5-1 and TRBJ1-1, with 11 positions matching TRBD1. This CDR3 is 16 amino acids long. V shed 0 bases, J shed 3 bases, and the junction held 4 bases outside the gene matches. Germline V lookup: CDR1 SGHRS, CDR2 YFSETQ. The CDR3 sequence is CASSLAGTGGYTEAFF. The CDR3 coding sequence is TGCGCCAGCAGCTTGGCAGGGACAGGGGGGTACACTGAAGCTTTCTTT.

This clonotype showed up many times. The rearrangement uses TRBV29-1 and TRBJ2-7, with a weak D call TRBD1 (6 bases). The germline V and J ends were trimmed by 4 bases and 3 bases, with 10 bases remaining between them. CDR3 length equals 12 residues. CDR1 and CDR2 from the germline V gene are SQVTM and ANQGSEA. The CDR3 sequence: CSVGGQLYEQYF. CDR3 bases: TGCAGCGTTGGGGGGCAGCTCTACGAGCAGTACTTC.

CDR3 nucleotide sequence: TGTGCCAGCAGTGAACATCGCGGAGCCAACGTCCTGACTTTC. It specifies CASSEHRGANVLTF. The chain uses TRBV25-1 and TRBJ2-6, with D unclear. V lost 2 bases, J lost 7 bases, and 9 bases lay in between. Germline CDR1 MGHDK, CDR2 SYGVNS. The CDR3 sequence is 14 residues long.

The sample holds a few counts of this clonotype. The J gene is TRBJ2-5, the V gene TRBV12-3 or TRBV12-4; TRBD1 matches at 8 bases. V lost 4 bases and J lost 5; bases outside the gene matches: 6. The CDR3 contains 14 residues. The CDR3 loop reads CASSSSRGLETQYF. The DNA of the CDR3 is TGTGCCAGCAGTTCTTCCAGGGGGCTGGAGACCCAGTACTTC.